This T cell receptor beta chain was retrieved from a study of T cells in Graves' hyperthyroidism and ophthalmopathy. The PBMCs were taken from approximately 9 ml of fresh peripheral blood. The source material, RNA transcripts, was used to amplify TCR beta CDR3 regions. The primer set for the first-round RT-PCR of the TCR CDR3 was HTBI. In TCRdb, the multiplex PCR reads were re-called with MiXCR into one record per CDR3 protein. The table shows some 570,000 distinct CDR3 sequences, with 15% to 20% occurring only once. At least ten counts were recorded for this clonotype. V lost 3 bases to trimming and J lost 6 bases, with 9 bases between them. The CDR3 is made up of 12 amino acids. The germline CDR1 and CDR2 sequences are ENHRY and SYGVKD.

This receptor was taken from a woman aged 18 to 35 with Graves' ophthalmopathy. Sample: blood. The V gene is TRBV10-3, the J gene TRBJ2-7; the D gene is possibly TRBD2 (5 bases). Here the CDR3 reads CAISDGTSEQYF. The CDR3 DNA reads as TGTGCCATCAGTGACGGCACTAGCGAGCAGTACTTC.